This passage covers 7 T cell receptor beta chains from one sample sequenced in a study of patients and donors after allogeneic stem cell transplantation. In TCRdb, the RT-PCR reads were re-called with MiXCR into one record per CDR3 protein. The table shows 900,000 to 1,000,000 distinct CDR3 sequences, with 18% occurring only once. The sample consisted of blood, either unsorted or a sorted T cell fraction (not recorded which). These receptors were obtained from a human donor who was either an allogeneic HSCT recipient or a stem cell or donor lymphocyte infusion donor (not recorded which). It is not recorded whose cells these are; they may come from a transplant donor.

The sample holds a few counts of this clonotype. J is TRBJ2-3 and V is TRBV24-1; D is perhaps TRBD2 (6 bases). The CDR3 length is 17 residues. The germline gives CDR1 KGHDR, CDR2 SFDVKD. V was shortened by 0 bases and J by 0 bases, with 12 bases between the two germline ends. This CDR3 reads CATSDLGDWTSTDTQYF. The CDR3 DNA reads as TGTGCCACCAGTGATTTGGGGGACTGGACTAGCACAGATACGCAGTATTTT.

This clonotype was detected ten times or more. The V call is TRBV20-1, the J call TRBJ1-2; 8 bases map to TRBD1. CDR1 DFQATT and CDR2 SNEGSKA come from the germline V gene (reference sequence). J lost 8 bases, V lost 0 bases, and 5 bases had no gene match. The CDR3 covers 13 residues. The CDR3 sequence is CSAREGQGRGYTF. The CDR3 nucleotides are TGCAGTGCTAGAGAAGGACAGGGCAGGGGCTACACCTTC.

This clonotype was seen a handful of times. The chain uses TRBV28 and TRBJ2-7, with D perhaps matching TRBD1 or TRBD2 (5 bases each). CDR1 is MDHEN, CDR2 SYDVKM, per germline. Trimming left V 3 bases short and J 0 bases short, with 15 bases between. The CDR3 is made up of 16 amino acids. CDR3 in amino acids: CASSFARLRGSYEQYF. DNA of the CDR3: TGTGCCAGCAGTTTCGCGAGGCTGAGGGGCTCCTACGAGCAGTACTTC.

The chain has TRBV7-2 and TRBJ2-7; possible D gene TRBD2, 6 bases. Germline CDR1 SGHTA, CDR2 FQGNSA. V was shortened by 5 bases and J by 5 bases, with 16 bases between the two germline ends. The CDR3 sequence is 14 residues long. CDR3 nucleotides: TGTGCCAGCAGCCGGCGGGGCAGGGCAAACGAGCAGTACTTC. It is translated as CASSRRGRANEQYF. The complete variable domain, with remaining parts taken from reference TRBV7-2 and TRBJ2-7, reads GAGVSQSPSNKVTEKGKDVELRCDPISGHTALYWYRQSLGQGLEFLIYFQGNSAPDKSGLPSDRFSAERTGGSVSTLTIQRTQQEDSAVYLCASSRRGRANEQYFGPGTRLTVT.

The rearrangement links TRBV21-1 to TRBJ2-3; the listed D gene, TRBD1, was not tested against the DNA. TRBV21-1 is marked as a pseudogene. CDR3 length: 18 amino acids. The CDR3 region has the DNA TGTGCCAGCAGCAAAAATCCCTCACAGGGGTGGTTAGTAGATACGCAGTATTTT. Amino acid sequence: CASSKNPSQGWLVDTQYF.

The table lists this clonotype with a count of one. This rearrangement joins TRBV27 to TRBJ2-7; D gene ambiguous. V gave up 3 bases and J gave up 2 bases, with 8 bases separating them. The CDR3 sequence is 13 residues long. The germline V gene encodes CDR1 MNHEY and CDR2 SMNVEV (reference sequence). The DNA of the CDR3 is TGTGCCAGCAGTTTTTCGGCACCCTACGAGCAGTACTTC. Amino acids: CASSFSAPYEQYF.

The rearrangement uses TRBV2 and TRBJ2-1; D is uncertain. CDR3 size: 9 residues. Per the germline V gene, CDR1 is SNHLY and CDR2 is FYNNEI. Trimming took 2 bases from V and 16 from J, leaving 6 bases between them. CDR3: CASSEWGFF. The CDR3 DNA follows: TGTGCCAGCAGTGAATGGGGTTTCTTC.